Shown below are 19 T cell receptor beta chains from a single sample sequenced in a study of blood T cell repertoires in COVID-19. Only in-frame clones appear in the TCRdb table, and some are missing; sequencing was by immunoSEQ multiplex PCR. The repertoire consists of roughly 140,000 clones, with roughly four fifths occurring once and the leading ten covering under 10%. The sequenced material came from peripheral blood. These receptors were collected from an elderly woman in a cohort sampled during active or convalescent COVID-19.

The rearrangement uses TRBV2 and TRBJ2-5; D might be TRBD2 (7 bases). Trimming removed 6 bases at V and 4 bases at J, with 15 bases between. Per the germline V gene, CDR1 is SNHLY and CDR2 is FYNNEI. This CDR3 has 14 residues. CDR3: CASSLGGPGETQYF. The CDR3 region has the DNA TGTGCCAGCAGCCTGGGGGGGCCCGGAGAGACCCAGTACTTC. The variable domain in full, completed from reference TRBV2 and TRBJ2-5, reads EPEVTQTPSHQVTQMGQEVILRCVPISNHLYFYWYRQILGQKVEFLVSFYNNEISEKSEIFDDQFSVERPDGSNFTLKIRSTKLEDSAMYFCASSLGGPGETQYFGPGTRLLVL.

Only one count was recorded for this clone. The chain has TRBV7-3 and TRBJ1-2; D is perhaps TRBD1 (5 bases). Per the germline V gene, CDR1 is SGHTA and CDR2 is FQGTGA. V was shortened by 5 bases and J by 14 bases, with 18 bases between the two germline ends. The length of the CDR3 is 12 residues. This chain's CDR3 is CASSPTGRAWTF. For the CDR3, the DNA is TGTGCCAGCAGCCCAACCGGCAGGGCGTGGACCTTC.

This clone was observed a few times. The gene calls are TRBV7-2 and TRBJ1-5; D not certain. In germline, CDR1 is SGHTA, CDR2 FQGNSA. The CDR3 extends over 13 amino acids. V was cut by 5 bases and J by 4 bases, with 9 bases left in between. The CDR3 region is CASSPTTNQPQHF. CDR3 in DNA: TGTGCCAGCAGCCCGACGACAAATCAGCCCCAGCATTTT.

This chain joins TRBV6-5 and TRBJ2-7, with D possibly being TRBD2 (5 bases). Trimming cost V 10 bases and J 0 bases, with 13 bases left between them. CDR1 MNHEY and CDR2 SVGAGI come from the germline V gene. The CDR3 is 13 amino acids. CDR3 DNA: TGTGCCATCCGGGAATACAACTCCTACGAGCAGTACTTC. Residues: CAIREYNSYEQYF.

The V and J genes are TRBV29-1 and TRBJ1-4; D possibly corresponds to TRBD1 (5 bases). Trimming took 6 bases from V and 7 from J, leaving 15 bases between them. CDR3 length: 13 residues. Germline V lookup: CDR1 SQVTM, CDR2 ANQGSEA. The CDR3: CSVIRQWGEKLFF. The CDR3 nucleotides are TGCAGCGTAATCCGACAGTGGGGTGAAAAACTGTTTTTT.

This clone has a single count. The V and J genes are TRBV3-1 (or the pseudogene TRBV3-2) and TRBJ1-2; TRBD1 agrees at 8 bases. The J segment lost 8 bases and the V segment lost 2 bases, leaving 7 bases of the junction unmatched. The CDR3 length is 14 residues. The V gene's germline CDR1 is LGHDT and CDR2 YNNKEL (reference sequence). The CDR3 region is CASSQLGQGKGYTF. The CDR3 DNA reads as TGTGCCAGCAGCCAACTCGGACAGGGTAAGGGCTACACCTTC.

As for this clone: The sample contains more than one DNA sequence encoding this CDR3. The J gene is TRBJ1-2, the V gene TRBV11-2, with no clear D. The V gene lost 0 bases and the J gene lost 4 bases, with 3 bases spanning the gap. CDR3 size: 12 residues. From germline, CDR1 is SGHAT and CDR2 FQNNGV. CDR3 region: CASSLDSYGYTF. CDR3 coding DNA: TGTGCCAGCAGCTTAGACAGCTATGGCTACACCTTC.

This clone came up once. This chain's CDR3 is CASSQEEALTDTQYF. CDR3 bases: TGTGCCAGCAGCCAAGAGGAGGCTCTCACAGATACGCAGTATTTT. V gene TRBV3-1 (or the pseudogene TRBV3-2) combines with J gene TRBJ2-3; TRBD2 is a possible D gene (5 bases). The V end lost 0 bases, the J end lost 2 bases, and 9 bases lay between the germline ends. Germline V gene lookup returns CDR1 LGHDT and CDR2 YNNKEL (reference sequence). The CDR3 has 15 residues.

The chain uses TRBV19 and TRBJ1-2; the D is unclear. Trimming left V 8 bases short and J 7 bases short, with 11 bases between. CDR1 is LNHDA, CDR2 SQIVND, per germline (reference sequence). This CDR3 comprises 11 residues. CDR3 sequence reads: CASRRGLGYTF. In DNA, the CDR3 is TGTGCCAGTCGGCGTGGACTTGGCTACACCTTC.

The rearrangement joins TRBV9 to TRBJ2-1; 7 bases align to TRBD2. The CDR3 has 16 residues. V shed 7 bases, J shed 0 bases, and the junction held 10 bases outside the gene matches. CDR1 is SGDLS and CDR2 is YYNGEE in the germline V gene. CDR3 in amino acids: CASGTPGGTSYNEQFF. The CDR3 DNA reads TGTGCCAGCGGAACGCCGGGGGGAACCTCCTACAATGAGCAGTTCTTC.

This CDR3 is CASSSRHGVSNQPQHF. The DNA for the CDR3 is TGTGCCAGCAGCTCCCGACACGGGGTGAGCAATCAGCCCCAGCATTTT. J is TRBJ1-5 and V is TRBV7-8; D not resolved. CDR1 and CDR2 (germline): SGHVS, FQNEAQ. The CDR3 runs to 16 residues. V was trimmed by 4 bases and J by 1 base, leaving 14 bases between them.

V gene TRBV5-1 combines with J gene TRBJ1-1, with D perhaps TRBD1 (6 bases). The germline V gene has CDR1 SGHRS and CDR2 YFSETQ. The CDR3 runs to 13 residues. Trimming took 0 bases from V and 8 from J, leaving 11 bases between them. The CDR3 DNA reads TGCGCCAGCAGCTTGGCCGGGACATTCGAAGCTTTCTTT. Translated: CASSLAGTFEAFF.

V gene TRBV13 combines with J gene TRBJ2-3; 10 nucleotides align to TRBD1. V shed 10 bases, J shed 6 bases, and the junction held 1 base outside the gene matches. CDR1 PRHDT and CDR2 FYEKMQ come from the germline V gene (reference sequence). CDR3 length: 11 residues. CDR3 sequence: CATTGGDTQYF. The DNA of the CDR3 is TGTGCCACGACAGGGGGCGATACGCAGTATTTT.

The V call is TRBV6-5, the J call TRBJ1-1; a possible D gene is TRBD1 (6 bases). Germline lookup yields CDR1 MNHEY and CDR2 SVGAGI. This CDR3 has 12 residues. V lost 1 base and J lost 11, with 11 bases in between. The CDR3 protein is CASSYLGGYAFF. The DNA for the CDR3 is TGTGCCAGCAGTTACTTAGGGGGTTACGCTTTCTTT.

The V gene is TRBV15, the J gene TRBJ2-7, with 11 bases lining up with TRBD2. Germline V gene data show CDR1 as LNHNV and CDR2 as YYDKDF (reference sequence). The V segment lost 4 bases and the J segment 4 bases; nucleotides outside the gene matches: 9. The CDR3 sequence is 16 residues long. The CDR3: CATSITSGGPPYEQYF. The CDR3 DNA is TGTGCCACCAGCATAACTAGCGGGGGACCACCTTACGAGCAGTACTTC.

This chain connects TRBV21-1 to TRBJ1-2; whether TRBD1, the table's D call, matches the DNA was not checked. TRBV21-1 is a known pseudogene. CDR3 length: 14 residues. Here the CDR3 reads CASSLQGPHYGYTF. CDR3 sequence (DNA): TGTGCCAGCAGCTTACAGGGGCCCCACTATGGCTACACCTTC.

This chain's CDR3 is CASRSRLNTGELFF. The CDR3 DNA sequence: TGCGCCAGCAGATCGAGGTTGAACACCGGGGAGCTGTTTTTT. V and J are TRBV5-1 and TRBJ2-2; no clear D gene. This CDR3 is built from 14 residues. V lost 5 bases to trimming and J lost 1 base, with 9 bases between them. Germline V lookup: CDR1 SGHRS, CDR2 YFSETQ.

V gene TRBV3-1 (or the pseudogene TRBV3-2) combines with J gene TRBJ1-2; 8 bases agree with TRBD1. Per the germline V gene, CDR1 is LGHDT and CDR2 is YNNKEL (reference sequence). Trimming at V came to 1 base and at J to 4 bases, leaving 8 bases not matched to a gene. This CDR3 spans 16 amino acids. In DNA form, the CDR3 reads TGTGCCAGCAGCCAAGGGGACAGGATGCAAGCCTATGGCTACACCTTC. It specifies CASSQGDRMQAYGYTF.

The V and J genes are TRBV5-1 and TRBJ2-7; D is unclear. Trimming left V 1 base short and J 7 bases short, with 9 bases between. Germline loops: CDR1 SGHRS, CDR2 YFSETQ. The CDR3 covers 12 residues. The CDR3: CASSLLFGEQYF. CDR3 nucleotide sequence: TGCGCCAGCAGCTTGTTGTTCGGGGAGCAGTACTTC.